These T cell receptor beta chains were read from a single sample in a study of CD8+CD57+ T cells in acquired aplastic anemia. TCRdb processed the reads anew with MiXCR; each CDR3 protein has one entry. The sample contains 220,000 or so distinct CDR3 sequences, 60% to 80% of which appear only once. Sequencing was done on a sample of sorted CD4+, CD8+, or CD8+CD57+ T cells (not recorded which) from PBMCs. Source of these receptors: a human donor with aplastic anemia. The CDR3 runs from the conserved cysteine through the conserved F or W. D genes are given only for firm matches. Some rows mark clone size as missing; the rest say once, few, many or name a class of expanded clone.

len	abundance	d_gene	j_gene	v_gene	CDR3nt	CDR3aa
14	few	NA	TRBJ1-1	TRBV20-1	TGCAGTGCGACCCTTGACGGGGGGGCAACTGAAGCTTTCTTT	CSATLDGGATEAFF
9	NA	NA	TRBJ2-3	TRBV24-1	TGTGCCACCAGTGATCCGCAGTATTTT	CATSDPQYF
13	many	NA	TRBJ1-2	TRBV6-1	TGTGCCAGCAGCGCAACAGGGTTTCATGGCTACACCTTC	CASSATGFHGYTF
16	many	NA	TRBJ2-3	TRBV12-5	TGTGCTAGTGGTTTTCGAAGAGGGGGTAAGACAGATACGCAGTATTTT	CASGFRRGGKTDTQYF
16	NA	NA	TRBJ2-2	TRBV7-9	TGTGCCAGCAGCTTAGGGGCAGGGCGGAACACCGGGGAGCTGTTTTTT	CASSLGAGRNTGELFF
13	many	TRBD1	TRBJ1-2	TRBV27	TGTGCCAGCAGTAACAGGGGTGGCTATGGCTACACCTTC	CASSNRGGYGYTF
15	NA	TRBD1	TRBJ2-5	TRBV5-1	TGTGCCAGCAGAGGATGGGACAGGGGAGGAGAGACCCAGTACTTC	CASRGWDRGGETQYF
17	many	TRBD1	TRBJ2-7	TRBV15	TGTGCCACCAGCAGCTCCAGGTCGGGACAGGGGGTCTACGAGCAGTACTTC	CATSSSRSGQGVYEQYF
13	NA	NA	TRBJ1-1	TRBV5-5	TGTGCCAGCAGCTGGGGGGGGCGGACTGAAGCTTTCTTT	CASSWGGRTEAFF
13	few	NA	TRBJ2-7	TRBV15	TGTGCCACCAGCAGCTCCGGTCCCTACGAGCAGTACTTC	CATSSSGPYEQYF
11	NA	NA	TRBJ1-2	TRBV7-9	TGTGCCAGCAGCTTGGGGCGAAGCTACACCTTC	CASSLGRSYTF
13	many	NA	TRBJ1-1	TRBV7-9	TGTGCCAGCAGCTTAGAAGGCAACACTGAAGCTTTCTTT	CASSLEGNTEAFF
15	NA	TRBD1	TRBJ2-7	TRBV14	TGTGCCAGCAGCCAAGTGGGACAGGCCTCCTACGAGCAGTACTTC	CASSQVGQASYEQYF
11	NA	NA	TRBJ2-1	TRBV5-4	TGTGCCAGCAGCTTGGAGAATGAGCAGTTCTTC	CASSLENEQFF
13	many	NA	TRBJ2-2	TRBV9	TGTGCCAGCAGCCGAACTAGCACCGGGGAGCTGTTTTTT	CASSRTSTGELFF
15	NA	TRBD1	TRBJ1-6	TRBV5-8	TGTGCCAGCAGCTTCGAACAGGGGGTCAATTCACCCCTCCACTTT	CASSFEQGVNSPLHF
12	NA	NA	TRBJ2-5	TRBV7-9	TGTGCCAGCAGCCCTGGAACGGAGACCCAGTACTTC	CASSPGTETQYF
14	NA	NA	TRBJ1-6	TRBV25-1	TGTGCCAGCGGGGGCCTCTCCTATAATTCACCCCTCCACTTT	CASGGLSYNSPLHF
12	NA	NA	TRBJ2-7	TRBV7-2	TGTGCCAGCAGGGACAGAACCTACGAGCAGTACTTC	CASRDRTYEQYF
15	NA	TRBD1	TRBJ1-1	TRBV7-3	TGTGCCAGCAGCTTAGGGACAGGAGTTAACACTGAAGCTTTCTTT	CASSLGTGVNTEAFF
13	NA	NA	TRBJ1-1	TRBV2	TGTGCCAGCAGTGAACTAACGCCTACTGAAGCTTTCTTT	CASSELTPTEAFF
14	NA	TRBD2	TRBJ2-3	TRBV19	TGTGCCAGTAGCGCTGGGGGGGTGACAGATACGCAGTATTTT	CASSAGGVTDTQYF
13	NA	NA	TRBJ2-1	TRBV29-1	TGCAGCGCCTCCGAGGGGACATACAATGAGCAGTTCTTC	CSASEGTYNEQFF
13	NA	NA	TRBJ1-1	TRBV29-1	TGCAGCGTTGAACAGGGAATTAGCACTGAAGCTTTCTTT	CSVEQGISTEAFF
14	many	TRBD1	TRBJ2-2	TRBV5-1	TGCGCCAGCAGCGATGGACAGGTTGACGGGGAGCTGTTTTTT	CASSDGQVDGELFF
14	once	TRBD1	TRBJ1-2	TRBV10-3	TGTGCCATCAGTGAGGACAGGGGAATCTATGGCTACACCTTC	CAISEDRGIYGYTF
15	few	NA	TRBJ2-1	TRBV7-8	TGTGCCAGCAGCTTAGGCTCGCGGCCGTACAATGAGCAGTTCTTC	CASSLGSRPYNEQFF
11	few	NA	TRBJ1-2	TRBV20-1	TGCAGTGCTAGCGCCAACTATGGCTACACCTTC	CSASANYGYTF
14	NA	NA	TRBJ2-7	TRBV19	TGTGCCAGTAGTCCAGGACGGATATCCTACGAGCAGTACTTC	CASSPGRISYEQYF
13	NA	NA	TRBJ2-7	TRBV9	TGTGCCAGCAGCCGGACGGACTCCTACGAGCAGTACTTC	CASSRTDSYEQYF
13	few	NA	TRBJ1-2	TRBV19	TGTGCCAGTAGTAGAGGCCAGAACTATGGCTACACCTTC	CASSRGQNYGYTF
12	NA	NA	TRBJ1-2	TRBV2	TGTGCCAGCAGTGAAATGGGGGTTGGCTACACCTTC	CASSEMGVGYTF
18	NA	TRBD2	TRBJ2-5	TRBV19	TGTGCCAGTAGTATCGGGACTTTAGCGGGGCGAAACCAAGAGACCCAGTACTTC	CASSIGTLAGRNQETQYF
15	NA	TRBD1	TRBJ2-3	TRBV20-1	TGCAGTGCTAGTGTCTGGGACAGGGACACAGATACGCAGTATTTT	CSASVWDRDTDTQYF
16	many	NA	TRBJ1-1	TRBV19	TGTGCCAGTAGGTATCTCCGACCTGGCGGGGGGACTGAAGCTTTCTTT	CASRYLRPGGGTEAFF
12	NA	NA	TRBJ2-5	TRBV20-1	TGCAGTGCTAAAGCAGGCCAAGAGACCCAGTACTTC	CSAKAGQETQYF
15	once	TRBD1	TRBJ2-5	TRBV2	TGTGCCAGCAGGGTACAGGGGGGATCCCAAGAGACCCAGTACTTC	CASRVQGGSQETQYF
13	once	NA	TRBJ1-1	TRBV12-3/TRBV12-4	TGTGCCAGCAGTTTTCCCTCTCGAGCTGAAGCTTTCTTT	CASSFPSRAEAFF
15	NA	TRBD1	TRBJ2-7	TRBV9	TGTGCCAGCAGCTTGGGACAGGAGAGTTCCTACGAGCAGTACTTC	CASSLGQESSYEQYF
13	few	TRBD1	TRBJ1-1	TRBV12-3/TRBV12-4	TGTGCCAGCAGGCGGGACAGAAACACTGAAGCTTTCTTT	CASRRDRNTEAFF
13	NA	NA	TRBJ2-2	TRBV24-1	TGTGCCACCAGTGCCCGAAGTGGCGGGGAGCTGTTTTTT	CATSARSGGELFF